This T cell receptor (beta chain) was recorded in a study of Tregs in tolerant kidney transplant recipients. Study details: The nonmyeloablative bone marrow transplants came from related graft donors, with transient mixed chimerism.

This CDR3 contains 13 residues. V was trimmed by 3 bases and J by 2 bases, leaving 7 bases between them. Germline loops: CDR1 WNHNN, CDR2 SYGVQD (reference sequence). The method was immunoSEQ multiplex PCR; TCRdb's version includes in-frame clones alone and lacks a portion of them. Found here are about 110,000 clones, 90% of them singletons; the top ten hold approximately 0.3%. CD4+CD25+CD127- Tregs, CD4+CD25- non-Tregs, CD4 and CD8 cells were sorted. Whole-study findings and limits: Expanding Tregs on activated donor B cells appeared to best identify donor-specific TCRbeta clones.

Of note for this clone: What it binds is unknown.

Sequencing used CD4+ T cells from blood, obtained before the transplant. The chain employs TRBV10-1 and TRBJ1-2, with D unresolved. This clonotype was obtained from a human donor who received a combined kidney and bone marrow transplant. CDR3 protein: CASSDSPNYGYTF. The CDR3 DNA reads TGCGCCAGCAGTGACTCCCCCAACTATGGCTACACCTTC.